This T cell receptor (beta chain) was captured in a study of cytomegalovirus exposure and HLA in healthy donors. Primers included in the PCR were 60 Vbeta and 13 Jbeta primers. Generated by immunoSEQ multiplex PCR, the TCRdb table keeps only in-frame clones and is missing some. The data contain around 85,000 clones, under 80% of them singletons. The germline gives CDR1 LNHNV, CDR2 YYDKDF (reference sequence). The CDR3 runs 15 residues. V was clipped by 3 bases and J by 2 bases; unmatched bases: 6. The sample consisted of PBMCs. This chain connects TRBV15 to TRBJ1-1, with TRBD1 identical over 7 bases. The clonotype was recovered from a man in his sixties in good health and CMV-seronegative. The CDR3 sequence: CATSRVGQYNTEAFF. CDR3 DNA sequence: TGTGCCACCAGCAGGGTGGGACAGTATAACACTGAAGCTTTCTTT.